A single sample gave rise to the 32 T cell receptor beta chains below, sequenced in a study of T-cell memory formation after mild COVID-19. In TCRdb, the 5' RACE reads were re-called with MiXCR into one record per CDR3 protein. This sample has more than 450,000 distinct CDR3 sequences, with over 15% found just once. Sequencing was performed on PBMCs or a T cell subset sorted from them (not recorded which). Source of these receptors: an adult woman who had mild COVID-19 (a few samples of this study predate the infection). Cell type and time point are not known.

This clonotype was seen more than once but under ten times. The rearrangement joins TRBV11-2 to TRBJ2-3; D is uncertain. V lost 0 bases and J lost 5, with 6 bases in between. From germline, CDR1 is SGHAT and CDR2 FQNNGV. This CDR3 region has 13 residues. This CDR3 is CASSLEIGDTQYF. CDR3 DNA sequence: TGTGCCAGCAGCTTAGAGATCGGAGATACGCAGTATTTT.

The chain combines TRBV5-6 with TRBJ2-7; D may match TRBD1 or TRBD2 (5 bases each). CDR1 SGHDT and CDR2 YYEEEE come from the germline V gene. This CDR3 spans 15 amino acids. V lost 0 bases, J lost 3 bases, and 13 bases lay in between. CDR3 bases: TGTGCCAGCAGCTTGGGGGGACCGCGTCGCTACGAGCAGTACTTC. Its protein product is CASSLGGPRRYEQYF.

The CDR3, as DNA: TGTGCCAGCAGCTTAGTAATAGCGGGAGGGGGTGAGCAGTTCTTC. This sequence encodes CASSLVIAGGGEQFF. V usage is TRBV11-3 and J usage is TRBJ2-1; 11 nucleotides align to TRBD2. The germline gives CDR1 SGHNT, CDR2 YENEEA. CDR3 length equals 15 residues. Losses at the gene ends were 1 base for V and 9 bases for J; bases not matched to a gene: 5.

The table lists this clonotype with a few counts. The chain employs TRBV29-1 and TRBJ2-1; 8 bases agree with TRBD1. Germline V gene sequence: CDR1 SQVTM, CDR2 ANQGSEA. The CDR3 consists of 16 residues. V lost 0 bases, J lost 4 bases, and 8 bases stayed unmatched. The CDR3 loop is CSVEDWGRDRYNEQFF. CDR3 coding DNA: TGCAGCGTTGAAGATTGGGGGCGGGACAGGTACAATGAGCAGTTCTTC.

CDR3 sequence: CASSVTLAGSYNEQFF. CDR3 in DNA: TGTGCCAGCAGCGTCACACTAGCGGGATCCTACAATGAGCAGTTCTTC. This chain links TRBV5-8 with TRBJ2-1, with TRBD2 identical over 10 bases. CDR1 is SGHTS and CDR2 is YDEGEE in the germline V gene. There are 16 residues in the CDR3. The V gene end was trimmed by 4 bases and the J gene end by 1 base; junction bases not matched to a gene: 5.

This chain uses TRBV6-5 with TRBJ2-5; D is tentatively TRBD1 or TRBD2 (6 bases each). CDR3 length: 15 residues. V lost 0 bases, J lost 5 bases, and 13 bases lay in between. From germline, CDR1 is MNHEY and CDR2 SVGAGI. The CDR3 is CASSYSKGGFETQYF. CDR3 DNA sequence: TGTGCCAGCAGTTACTCGAAGGGGGGCTTCGAGACCCAGTACTTC.

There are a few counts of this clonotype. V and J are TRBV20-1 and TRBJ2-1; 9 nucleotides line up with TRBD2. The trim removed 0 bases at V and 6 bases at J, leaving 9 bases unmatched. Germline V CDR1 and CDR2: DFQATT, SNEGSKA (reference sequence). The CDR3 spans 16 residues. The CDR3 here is CSARDLVGLALNEQFF. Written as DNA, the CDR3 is TGCAGTGCTAGAGACTTAGTGGGACTAGCTCTCAATGAGCAGTTCTTC.

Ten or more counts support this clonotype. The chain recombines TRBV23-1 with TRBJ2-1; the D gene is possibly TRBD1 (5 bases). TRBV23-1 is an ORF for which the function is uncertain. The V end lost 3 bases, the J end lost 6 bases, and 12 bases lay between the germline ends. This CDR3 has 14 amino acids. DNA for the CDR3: TGCGCCAGCAGTCATCCTACGGACACCAATGAGCAGTTCTTC. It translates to CASSHPTDTNEQFF.

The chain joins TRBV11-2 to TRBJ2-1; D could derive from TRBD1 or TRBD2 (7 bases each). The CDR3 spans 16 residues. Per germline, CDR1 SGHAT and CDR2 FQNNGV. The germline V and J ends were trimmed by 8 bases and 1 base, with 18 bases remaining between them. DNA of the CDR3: TGTGCCAGCCGGAGGGGGCGGGGGTCTTCCTACAATGAGCAGTTCTTC. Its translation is CASRRGRGSSYNEQFF.

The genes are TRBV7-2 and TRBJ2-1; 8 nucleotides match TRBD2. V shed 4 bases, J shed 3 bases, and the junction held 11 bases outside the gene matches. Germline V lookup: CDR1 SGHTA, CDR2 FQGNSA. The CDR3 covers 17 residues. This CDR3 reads CASSYSPGLGGYNEQFF. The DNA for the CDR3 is TGTGCCAGCAGCTATTCTCCGGGACTAGGAGGCTACAATGAGCAGTTCTTC.

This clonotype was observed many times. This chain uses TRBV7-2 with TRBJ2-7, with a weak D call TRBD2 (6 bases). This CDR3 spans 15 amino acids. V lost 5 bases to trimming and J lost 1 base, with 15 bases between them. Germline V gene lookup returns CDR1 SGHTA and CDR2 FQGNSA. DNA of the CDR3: TGTGCCAGCAGCATGGAGGGGCGCACTTCCTACGAGCAGTACTTC. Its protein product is CASSMEGRTSYEQYF.

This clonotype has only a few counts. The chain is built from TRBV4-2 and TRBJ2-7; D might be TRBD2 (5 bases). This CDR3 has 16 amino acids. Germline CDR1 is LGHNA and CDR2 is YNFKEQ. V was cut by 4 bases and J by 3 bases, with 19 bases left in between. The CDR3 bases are TGTGCCAGCAGCCCCTCAGGATCTCCGGGGTACTACGAGCAGTACTTC. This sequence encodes CASSPSGSPGYYEQYF.

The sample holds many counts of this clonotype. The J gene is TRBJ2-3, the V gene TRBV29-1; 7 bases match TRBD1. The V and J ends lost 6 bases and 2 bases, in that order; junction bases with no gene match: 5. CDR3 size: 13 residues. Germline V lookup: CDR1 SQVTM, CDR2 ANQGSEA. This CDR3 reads CSVPDRNTDTQYF. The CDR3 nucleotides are TGCAGCGTCCCGGACAGGAACACAGATACGCAGTATTTT.

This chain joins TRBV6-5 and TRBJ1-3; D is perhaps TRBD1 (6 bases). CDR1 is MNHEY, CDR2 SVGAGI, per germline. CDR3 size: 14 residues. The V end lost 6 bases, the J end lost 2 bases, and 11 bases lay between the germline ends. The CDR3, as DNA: TGTGCCAGCAGCCTAGGACAGACTGGAAACACCATATATTTT. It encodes CASSLGQTGNTIYF.

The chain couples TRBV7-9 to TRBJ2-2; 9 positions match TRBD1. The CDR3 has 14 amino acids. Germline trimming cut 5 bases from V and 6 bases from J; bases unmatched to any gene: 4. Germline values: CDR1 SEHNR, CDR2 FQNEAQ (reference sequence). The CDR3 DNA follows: TGTGCCAGCAGCGCGGGACAGGGCTCCGGGGAGCTGTTTTTT. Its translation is CASSAGQGSGELFF.

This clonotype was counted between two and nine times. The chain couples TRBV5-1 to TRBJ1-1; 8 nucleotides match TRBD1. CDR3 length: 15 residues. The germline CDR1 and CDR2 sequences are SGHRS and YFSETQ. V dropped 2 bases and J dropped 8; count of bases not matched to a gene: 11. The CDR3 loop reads CASSFSGGAGSEAFF. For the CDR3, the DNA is TGCGCCAGCAGCTTCTCAGGGGGCGCAGGGTCAGAAGCTTTCTTT.

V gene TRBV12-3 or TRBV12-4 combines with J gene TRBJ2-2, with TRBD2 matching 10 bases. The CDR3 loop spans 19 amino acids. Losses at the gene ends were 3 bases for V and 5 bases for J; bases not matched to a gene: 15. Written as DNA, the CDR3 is TGTGCCAGCAGTTTCTGGGAAGCTAGCGGGAGTACTGGTACCGGGGAGCTGTTTTTT. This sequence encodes CASSFWEASGSTGTGELFF.

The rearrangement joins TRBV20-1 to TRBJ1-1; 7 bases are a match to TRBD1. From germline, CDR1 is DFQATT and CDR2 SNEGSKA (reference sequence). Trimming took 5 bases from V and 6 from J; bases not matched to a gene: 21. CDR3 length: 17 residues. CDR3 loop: CSARVKGQDFTPSEAFF. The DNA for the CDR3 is TGCAGTGCTCGAGTAAAAGGACAGGACTTCACCCCCTCTGAAGCTTTCTTT.

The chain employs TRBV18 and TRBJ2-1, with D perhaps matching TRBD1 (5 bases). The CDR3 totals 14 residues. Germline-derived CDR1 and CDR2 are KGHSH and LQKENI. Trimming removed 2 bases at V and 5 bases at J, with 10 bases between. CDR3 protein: CASSPGAENNEQFF. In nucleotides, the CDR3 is TGTGCCAGCTCACCAGGGGCGGAGAACAATGAGCAGTTCTTC. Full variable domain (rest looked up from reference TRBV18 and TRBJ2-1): NAGVMQNPRHLVRRRGQEARLRCSPMKGHSHVYWYRQLPEEGLKFMVYLQKENIIDESGMPKERFSAEFPKEGPSILRIQQVVRGDSAAYFCASSPGAENNEQFFGPGTRLTVL.

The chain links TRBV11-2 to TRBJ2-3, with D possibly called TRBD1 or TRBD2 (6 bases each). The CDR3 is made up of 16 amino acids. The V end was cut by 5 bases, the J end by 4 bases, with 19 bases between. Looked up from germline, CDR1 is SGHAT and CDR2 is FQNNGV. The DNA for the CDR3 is TGTGCCAGCAGCCCCGCGGTCGGGGGCGGTCCAGATACGCAGTATTTT. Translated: CASSPAVGGGPDTQYF.

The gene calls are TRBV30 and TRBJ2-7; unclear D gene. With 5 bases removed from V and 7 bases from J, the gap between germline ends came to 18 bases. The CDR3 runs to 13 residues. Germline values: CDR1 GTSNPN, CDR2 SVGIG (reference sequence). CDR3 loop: CAWGKRRRDEQYF. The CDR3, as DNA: TGTGCCTGGGGTAAGAGGCGTAGGGATGAGCAGTACTTC.

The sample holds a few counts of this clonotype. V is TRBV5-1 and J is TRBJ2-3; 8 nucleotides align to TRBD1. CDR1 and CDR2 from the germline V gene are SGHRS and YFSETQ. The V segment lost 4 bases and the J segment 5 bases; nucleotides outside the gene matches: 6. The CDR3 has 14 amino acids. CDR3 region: CASSETGEGDTQYF. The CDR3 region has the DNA TGCGCCAGCAGCGAGACAGGGGAAGGAGATACGCAGTATTTT. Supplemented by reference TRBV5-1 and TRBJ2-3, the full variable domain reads KAGVTQTPRYLIKTRGQQVTLSCSPISGHRSVSWYQQTPGQGLQFLFEYFSETQRNKGNFPGRFSGRQFSNSRSEMNVSTLELGDSALYLCASSETGEGDTQYFGPGTRLTVL.

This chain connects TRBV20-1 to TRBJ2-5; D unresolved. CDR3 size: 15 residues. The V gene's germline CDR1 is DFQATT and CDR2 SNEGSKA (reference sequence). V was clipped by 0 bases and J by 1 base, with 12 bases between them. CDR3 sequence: CSARDSPFPQETQYF. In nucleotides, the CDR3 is TGCAGTGCTAGAGATTCGCCTTTCCCCCAAGAGACCCAGTACTTC.

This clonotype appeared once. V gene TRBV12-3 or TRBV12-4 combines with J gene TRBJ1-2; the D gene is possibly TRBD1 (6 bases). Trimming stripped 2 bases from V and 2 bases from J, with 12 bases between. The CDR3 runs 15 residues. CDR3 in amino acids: CASSLRTVTNYGYTF. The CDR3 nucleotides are TGTGCCAGCAGTTTAAGGACAGTTACCAACTATGGCTACACCTTC.

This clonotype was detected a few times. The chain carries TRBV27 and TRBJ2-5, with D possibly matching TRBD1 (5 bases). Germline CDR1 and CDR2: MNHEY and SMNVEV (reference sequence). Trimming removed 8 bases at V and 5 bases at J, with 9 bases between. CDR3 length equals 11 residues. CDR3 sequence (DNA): TGTGCCAGCCAGGGTCGGGAGACCCAGTACTTC. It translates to CASQGRETQYF.

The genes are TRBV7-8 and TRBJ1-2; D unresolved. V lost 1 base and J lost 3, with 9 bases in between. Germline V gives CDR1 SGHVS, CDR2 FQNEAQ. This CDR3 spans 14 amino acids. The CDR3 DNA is TGTGCCAGCAGCTTAGTAAGGGTCGACTATGGCTACACCTTC. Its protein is CASSLVRVDYGYTF.

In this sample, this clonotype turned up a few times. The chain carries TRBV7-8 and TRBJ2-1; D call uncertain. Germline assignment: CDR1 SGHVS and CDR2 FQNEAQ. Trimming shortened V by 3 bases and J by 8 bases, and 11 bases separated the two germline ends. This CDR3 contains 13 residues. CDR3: CASSFFQADEQFF. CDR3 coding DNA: TGTGCCAGCAGCTTTTTCCAGGCGGATGAGCAGTTCTTC.

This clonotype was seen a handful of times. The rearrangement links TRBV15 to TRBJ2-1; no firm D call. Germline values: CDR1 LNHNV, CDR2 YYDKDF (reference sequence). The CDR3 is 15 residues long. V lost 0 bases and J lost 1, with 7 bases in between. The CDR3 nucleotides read TGTGCCACCAGCAGAGATGAGAGTTCCTACAATGAGCAGTTCTTC. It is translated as CATSRDESSYNEQFF.

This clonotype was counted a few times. In DNA form, the CDR3 reads TGTGCCTGGAGTGGGCTGGGGTCCATCTCTGGGGCCAACGTCCTGACTTTC. Residues: CAWSGLGSISGANVLTF. J is TRBJ2-6 and V is TRBV30; no firm D call. Looked up from germline, CDR1 is GTSNPN and CDR2 is SVGIG (reference sequence). There are 17 residues in the CDR3. V lost 1 base and J 0 bases, leaving 13 bases between the germline ends.

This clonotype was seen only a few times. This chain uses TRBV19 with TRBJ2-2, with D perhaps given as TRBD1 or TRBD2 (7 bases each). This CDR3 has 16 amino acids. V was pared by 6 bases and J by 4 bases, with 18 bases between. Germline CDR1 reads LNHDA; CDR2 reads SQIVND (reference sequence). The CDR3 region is CASRMGGTAITGELFF. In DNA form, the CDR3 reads TGTGCCAGTAGGATGGGAGGGACAGCTATCACCGGGGAGCTGTTTTTT.

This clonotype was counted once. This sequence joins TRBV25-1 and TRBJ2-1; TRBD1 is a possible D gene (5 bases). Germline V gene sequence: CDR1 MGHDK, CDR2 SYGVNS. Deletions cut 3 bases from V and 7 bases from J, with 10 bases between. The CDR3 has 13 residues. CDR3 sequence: CASSDLGRNEQFF. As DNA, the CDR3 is TGTGCCAGCAGTGATTTGGGGCGGAATGAGCAGTTCTTC. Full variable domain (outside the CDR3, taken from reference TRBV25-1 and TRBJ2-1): EADIYQTPRYLVIGTGKKITLECSQTMGHDKMYWYQQDPGMELHLIHYSYGVNSTEKGDLSSESTVSRIRTEHFPLTLESARPSHTSQYLCASSDLGRNEQFFGPGTRLTVL.

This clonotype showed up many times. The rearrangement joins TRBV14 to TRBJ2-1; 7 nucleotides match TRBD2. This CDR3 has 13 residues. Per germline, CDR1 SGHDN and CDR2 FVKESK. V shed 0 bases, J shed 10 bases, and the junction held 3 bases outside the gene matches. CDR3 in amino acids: CASSQDLGGEQFF. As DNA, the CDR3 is TGTGCCAGCAGCCAAGATCTGGGGGGGGAGCAGTTCTTC.